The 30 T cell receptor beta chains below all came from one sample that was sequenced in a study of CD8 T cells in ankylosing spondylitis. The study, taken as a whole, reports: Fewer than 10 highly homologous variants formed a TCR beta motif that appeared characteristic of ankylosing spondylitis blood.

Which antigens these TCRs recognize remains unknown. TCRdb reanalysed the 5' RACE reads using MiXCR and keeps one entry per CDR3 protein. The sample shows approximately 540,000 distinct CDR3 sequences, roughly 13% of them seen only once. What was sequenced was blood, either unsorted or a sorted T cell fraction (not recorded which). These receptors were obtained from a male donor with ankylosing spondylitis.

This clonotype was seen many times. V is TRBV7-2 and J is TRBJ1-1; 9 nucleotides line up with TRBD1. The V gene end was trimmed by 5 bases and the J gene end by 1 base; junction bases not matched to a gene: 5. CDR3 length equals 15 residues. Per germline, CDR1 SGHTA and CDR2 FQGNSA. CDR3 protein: CASSLRDRANTEAFF. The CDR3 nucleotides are TGTGCCAGCAGCCTCCGGGACAGGGCGAACACTGAAGCTTTCTTT.

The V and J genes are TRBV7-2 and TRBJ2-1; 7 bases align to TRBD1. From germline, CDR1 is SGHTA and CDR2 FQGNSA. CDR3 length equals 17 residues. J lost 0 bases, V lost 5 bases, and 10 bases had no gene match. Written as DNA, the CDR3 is TGTGCCAGCAGCCTAACCGGGACAGCAGTCTCCTACAATGAGCAGTTCTTC. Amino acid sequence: CASSLTGTAVSYNEQFF. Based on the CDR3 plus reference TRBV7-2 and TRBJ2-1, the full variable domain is GAGVSQSPSNKVTEKGKDVELRCDPISGHTALYWYRQSLGQGLEFLIYFQGNSAPDKSGLPSDRFSAERTGGSVSTLTIQRTQQEDSAVYLCASSLTGTAVSYNEQFFGPGTRLTVL.

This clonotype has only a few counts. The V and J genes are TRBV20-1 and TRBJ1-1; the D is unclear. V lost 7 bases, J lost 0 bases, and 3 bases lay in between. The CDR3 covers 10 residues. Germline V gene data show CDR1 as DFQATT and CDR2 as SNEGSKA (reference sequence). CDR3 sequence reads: CSGMNTEAFF. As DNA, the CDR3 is TGCAGTGGGATGAACACTGAAGCTTTCTTT.

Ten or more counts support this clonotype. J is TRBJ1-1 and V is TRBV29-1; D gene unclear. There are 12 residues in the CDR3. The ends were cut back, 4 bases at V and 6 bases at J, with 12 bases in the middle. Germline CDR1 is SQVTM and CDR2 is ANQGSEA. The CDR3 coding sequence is TGCAGCGTTGTCATCATAGGAGCTGAAGCTTTCTTT. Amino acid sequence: CSVVIIGAEAFF.

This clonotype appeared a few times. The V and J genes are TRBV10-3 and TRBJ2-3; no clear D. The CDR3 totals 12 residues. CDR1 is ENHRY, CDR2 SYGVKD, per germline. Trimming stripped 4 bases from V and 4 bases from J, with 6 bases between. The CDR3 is CAISGLADTQYF. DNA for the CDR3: TGTGCCATCAGTGGACTCGCAGATACGCAGTATTTT.

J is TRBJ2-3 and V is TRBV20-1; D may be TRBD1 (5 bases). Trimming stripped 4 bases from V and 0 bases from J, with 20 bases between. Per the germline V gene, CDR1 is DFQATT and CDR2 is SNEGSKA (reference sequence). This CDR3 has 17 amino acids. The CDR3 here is CSATPYRAGISTDTQYF. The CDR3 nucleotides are TGCAGTGCTACACCCTACCGGGCAGGGATTAGCACAGATACGCAGTATTTT.

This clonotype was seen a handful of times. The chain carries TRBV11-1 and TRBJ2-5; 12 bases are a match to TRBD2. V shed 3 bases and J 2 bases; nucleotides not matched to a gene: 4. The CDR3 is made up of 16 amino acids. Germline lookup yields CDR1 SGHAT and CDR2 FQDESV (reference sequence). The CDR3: CASSFGLAGRQETQYF. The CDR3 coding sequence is TGTGCCAGCAGCTTCGGACTAGCGGGAAGACAAGAGACCCAGTACTTC.

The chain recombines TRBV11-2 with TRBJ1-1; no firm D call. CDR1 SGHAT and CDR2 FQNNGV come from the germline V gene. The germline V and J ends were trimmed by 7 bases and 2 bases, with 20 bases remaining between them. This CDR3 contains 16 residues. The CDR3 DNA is TGTGCCAGCACAGATACGGGGAATTCTCTAAACACTGAAGCTTTCTTT. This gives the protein CASTDTGNSLNTEAFF.

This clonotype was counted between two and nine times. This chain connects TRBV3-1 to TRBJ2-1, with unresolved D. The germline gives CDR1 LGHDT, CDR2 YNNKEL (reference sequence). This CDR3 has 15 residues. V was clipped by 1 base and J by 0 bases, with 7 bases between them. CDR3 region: CASSQGPGSYNEQFF. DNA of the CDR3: TGTGCCAGCAGCCAAGGTCCGGGCTCCTACAATGAGCAGTTCTTC.

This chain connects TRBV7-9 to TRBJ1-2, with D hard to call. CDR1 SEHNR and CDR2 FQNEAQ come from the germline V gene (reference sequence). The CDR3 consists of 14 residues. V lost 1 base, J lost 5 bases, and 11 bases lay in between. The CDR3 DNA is TGTGCCAGCAGCTTAGATGGGGTGACTTATGGCTACACCTTC. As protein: CASSLDGVTYGYTF.

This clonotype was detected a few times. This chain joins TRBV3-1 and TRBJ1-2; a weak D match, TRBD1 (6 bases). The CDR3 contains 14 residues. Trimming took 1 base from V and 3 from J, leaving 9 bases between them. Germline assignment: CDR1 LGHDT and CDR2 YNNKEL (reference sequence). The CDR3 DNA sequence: TGTGCCAGCAGCCAAGCGGACAGCTACTATGGCTACACCTTC. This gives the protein CASSQADSYYGYTF.

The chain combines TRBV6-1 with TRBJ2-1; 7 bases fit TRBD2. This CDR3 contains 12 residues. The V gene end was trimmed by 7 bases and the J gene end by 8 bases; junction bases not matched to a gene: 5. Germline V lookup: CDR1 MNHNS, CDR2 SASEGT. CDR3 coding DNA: TGTGCCAGCAAGGCGGGAGTGCATGAGCAGTTCTTC. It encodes CASKAGVHEQFF.

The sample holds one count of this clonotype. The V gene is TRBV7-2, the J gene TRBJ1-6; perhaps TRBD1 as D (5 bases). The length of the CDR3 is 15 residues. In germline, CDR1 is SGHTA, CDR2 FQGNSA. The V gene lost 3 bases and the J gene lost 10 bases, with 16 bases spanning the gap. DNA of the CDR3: TGTGCCAGCAGCTTGGGCAGGGCGGAGAGGTCACCCCTCCACTTT. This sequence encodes CASSLGRAERSPLHF.

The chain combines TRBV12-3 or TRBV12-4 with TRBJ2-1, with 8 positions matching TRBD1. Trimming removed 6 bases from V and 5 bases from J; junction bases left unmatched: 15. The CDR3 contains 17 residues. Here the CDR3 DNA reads TGTGCCAGCAGGCGCAACTCAGGGGGCTTAAACAACAATGAGCAGTTCTTC. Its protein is CASRRNSGGLNNNEQFF.

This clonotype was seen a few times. The CDR3 DNA follows: TGTGCCAGCAGTCAACAAGGCGCTAACACCATATATTTT. Protein sequence: CASSQQGANTIYF. The chain joins TRBV6-1 to TRBJ1-3; D is unclear. The CDR3 length is 13 residues. The V and J ends lost 5 bases and 7 bases respectively, with 12 bases between them. The V gene's germline CDR1 is MNHNS and CDR2 SASEGT.

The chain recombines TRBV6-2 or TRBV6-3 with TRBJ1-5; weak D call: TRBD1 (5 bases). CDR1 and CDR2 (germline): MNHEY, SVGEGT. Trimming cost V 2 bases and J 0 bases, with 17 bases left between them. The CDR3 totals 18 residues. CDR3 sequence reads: CASSYEGPPEYSNQPQHF. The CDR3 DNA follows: TGTGCCAGCAGTTACGAGGGACCCCCGGAATATAGCAATCAGCCCCAGCATTTT.

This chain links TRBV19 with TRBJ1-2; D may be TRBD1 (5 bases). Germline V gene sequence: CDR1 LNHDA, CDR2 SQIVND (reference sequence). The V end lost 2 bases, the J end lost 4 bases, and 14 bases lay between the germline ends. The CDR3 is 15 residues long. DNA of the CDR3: TGTGCCAGTAGTATAAGGGACGGTGATTTCTATGGCTACACCTTC. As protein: CASSIRDGDFYGYTF. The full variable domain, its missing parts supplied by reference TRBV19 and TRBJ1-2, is DGGITQSPKYLFRKEGQNVTLSCEQNLNHDAMYWYRQDPGQGLRLIYYSQIVNDFQKGDIAEGYSVSREKKESFPLTVTSAQKNPTAFYLCASSIRDGDFYGYTFGSGTRLTVV.

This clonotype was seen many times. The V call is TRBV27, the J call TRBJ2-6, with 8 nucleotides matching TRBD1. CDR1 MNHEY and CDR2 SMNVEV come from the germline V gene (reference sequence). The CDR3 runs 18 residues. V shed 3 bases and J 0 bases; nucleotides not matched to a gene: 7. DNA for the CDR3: TGTGCCAGCAGTTTCGGACAGGGCGTATCCTCTGGGGCCAACGTCCTGACTTTC. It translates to CASSFGQGVSSGANVLTF.

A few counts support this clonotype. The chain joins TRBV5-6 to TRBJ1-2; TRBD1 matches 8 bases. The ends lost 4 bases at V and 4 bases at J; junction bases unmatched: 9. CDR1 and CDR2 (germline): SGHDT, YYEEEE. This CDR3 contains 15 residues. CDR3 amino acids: CASSPRTGRSYGYTF. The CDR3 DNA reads TGTGCCAGCAGCCCTCGGACAGGGAGGTCCTATGGCTACACCTTC. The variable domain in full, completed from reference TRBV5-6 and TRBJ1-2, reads DAGVTQSPTHLIKTRGQQVTLRCSPKSGHDTVSWYQQALGQGPQFIFQYYEEEERQRGNFPDRFSGHQFPNYSSELNVNALLLGDSALYLCASSPRTGRSYGYTFGSGTRLTVV.

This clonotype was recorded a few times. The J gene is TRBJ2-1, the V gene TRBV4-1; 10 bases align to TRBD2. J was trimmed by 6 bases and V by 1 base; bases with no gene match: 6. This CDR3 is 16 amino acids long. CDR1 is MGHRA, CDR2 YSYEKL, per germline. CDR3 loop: CASSQVLAGARNEQFF. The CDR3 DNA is TGCGCCAGCAGCCAAGTTCTAGCGGGAGCTCGCAATGAGCAGTTCTTC.

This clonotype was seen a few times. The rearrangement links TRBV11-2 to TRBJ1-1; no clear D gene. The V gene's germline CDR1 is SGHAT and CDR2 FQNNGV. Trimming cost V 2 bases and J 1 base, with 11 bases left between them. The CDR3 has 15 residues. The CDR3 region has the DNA TGTGCCAGCAGCTTAAGTTCCCGGGCGAACACTGAAGCTTTCTTT. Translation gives CASSLSSRANTEAFF.

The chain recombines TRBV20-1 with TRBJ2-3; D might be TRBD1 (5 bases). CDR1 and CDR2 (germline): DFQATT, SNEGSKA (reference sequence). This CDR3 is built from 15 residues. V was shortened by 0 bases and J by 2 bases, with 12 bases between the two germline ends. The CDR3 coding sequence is TGCAGTGCTAGAGACAGGGTAATAACCACAGATACGCAGTATTTT. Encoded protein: CSARDRVITTDTQYF.

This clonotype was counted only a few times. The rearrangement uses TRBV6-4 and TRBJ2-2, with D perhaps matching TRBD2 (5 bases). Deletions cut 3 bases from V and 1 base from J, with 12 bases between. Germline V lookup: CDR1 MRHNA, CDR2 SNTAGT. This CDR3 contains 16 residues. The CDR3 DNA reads TGTGCCAGCAGTGAACGGTTTGCGGGGAACACCGGGGAGCTGTTTTTT. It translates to CASSERFAGNTGELFF.

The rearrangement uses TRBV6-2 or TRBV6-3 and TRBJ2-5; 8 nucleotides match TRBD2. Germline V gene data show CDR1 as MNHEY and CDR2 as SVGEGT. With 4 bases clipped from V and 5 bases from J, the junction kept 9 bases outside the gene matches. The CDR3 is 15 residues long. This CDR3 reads CASSFAGGSDETQYF. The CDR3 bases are TGTGCCAGCAGTTTTGCGGGAGGATCGGATGAGACCCAGTACTTC.

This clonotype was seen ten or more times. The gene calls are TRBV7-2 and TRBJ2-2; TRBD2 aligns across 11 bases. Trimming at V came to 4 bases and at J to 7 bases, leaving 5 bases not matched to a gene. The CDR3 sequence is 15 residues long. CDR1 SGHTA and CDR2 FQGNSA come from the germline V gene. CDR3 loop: CASSSTGLAVGELFF. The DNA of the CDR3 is TGTGCCAGCAGCTCCACGGGACTAGCGGTCGGGGAGCTGTTTTTT.

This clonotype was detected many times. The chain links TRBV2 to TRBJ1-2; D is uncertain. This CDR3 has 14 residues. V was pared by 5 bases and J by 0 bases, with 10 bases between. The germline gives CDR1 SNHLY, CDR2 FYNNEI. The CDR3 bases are TGTGCCAGCAGTCCCGACAAGACTAACTATGGCTACACCTTC. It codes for CASSPDKTNYGYTF.

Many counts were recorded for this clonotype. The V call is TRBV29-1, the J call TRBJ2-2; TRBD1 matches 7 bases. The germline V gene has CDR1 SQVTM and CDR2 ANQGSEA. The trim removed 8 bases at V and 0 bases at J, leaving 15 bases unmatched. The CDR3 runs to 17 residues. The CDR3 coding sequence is TGCAGCCTCCCTAAGGGGACAGCTTCAGCGAACACCGGGGAGCTGTTTTTT. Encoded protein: CSLPKGTASANTGELFF.

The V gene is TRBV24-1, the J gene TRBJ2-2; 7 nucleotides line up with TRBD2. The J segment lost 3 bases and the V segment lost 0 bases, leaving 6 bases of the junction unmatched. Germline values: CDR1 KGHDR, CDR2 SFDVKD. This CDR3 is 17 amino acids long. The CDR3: CATSDLGGGTDTGELFF. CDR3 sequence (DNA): TGTGCCACCAGTGATTTGGGGGGGGGTACGGACACCGGGGAGCTGTTTTTT.

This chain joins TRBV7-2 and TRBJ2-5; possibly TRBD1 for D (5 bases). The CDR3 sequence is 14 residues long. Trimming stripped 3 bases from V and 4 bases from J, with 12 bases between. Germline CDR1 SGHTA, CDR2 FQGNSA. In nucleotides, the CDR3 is TGTGCCAGCAGCTTGGGGATGGGGCCAGAGACCCAGTACTTC. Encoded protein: CASSLGMGPETQYF.

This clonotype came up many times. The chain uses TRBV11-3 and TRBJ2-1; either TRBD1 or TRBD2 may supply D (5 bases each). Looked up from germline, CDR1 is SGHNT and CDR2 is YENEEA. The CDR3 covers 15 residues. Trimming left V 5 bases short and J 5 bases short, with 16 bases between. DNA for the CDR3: TGTGCCAGCAGCCCAGGAGGTGGGGGAAACAATGAGCAGTTCTTC. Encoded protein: CASSPGGGGNNEQFF.